Listed below are T cell receptor beta chains from one sample, sequenced in a study of radiation and T cells in renal cell carcinoma. The repertoire was sequenced with immunoSEQ multiplex PCR; TCRdb's copy has only in-frame clones and lacks some. The sample consists of tens of thousands of clones, about four fifths of them appearing once. The material was blood, obtained from a patient whose treatment included radiotherapy and nephrectomy. These receptors came from a man in his fifties or sixties with renal cell carcinoma. The CDR3 runs from the conserved cysteine through the conserved F or W. D genes are given only for firm matches. A row's size may be missing; if present it is once, few, many or a size class.

CDR3 protein: CASSYGPPRLSSGVYNEQFF
CDR3 DNA: TGTGCCAGCAGCTATGGACCCCCCCGCTTGTCTAGCGGAGTCTACAATGAGCAGTTCTTC
V gene: TRBV7-8
D gene: TRBD2
J gene: TRBJ2-1
clone size: NA

CDR3 protein: CATSRDGEYYGYTF
CDR3 DNA: TGTGCCACCAGCAGAGATGGGGAGTACTATGGCTACACCTTC
V gene: TRBV15
D gene: NA
J gene: TRBJ1-2
clone size: few

CDR3 protein: CASSTSRDSLQYF
CDR3 DNA: TGCGCCAGCAGCACGTCCCGGGACAGTCTTCAGTACTTC
V gene: TRBV5-1
D gene: TRBD1
J gene: TRBJ2-4
clone size: few

CDR3 protein: CASSLVRGRKDTQYF
CDR3 DNA: TGTGCCAGCAGCTTGGTCAGGGGGCGTAAAGATACGCAGTATTTT
V gene: TRBV5-5
D gene: TRBD1
J gene: TRBJ2-3
clone size: NA

CDR3 protein: CSVRYTSGFERYPDTQYF
CDR3 DNA: TGCAGCGTTCGTTATACTAGCGGGTTTGAAAGATACCCAGATACGCAGTATTTT
V gene: TRBV29-1
D gene: TRBD2
J gene: TRBJ2-3
clone size: NA

CDR3 protein: CASSFLLAGEETQYF
CDR3 DNA: TGTGCCAGCAGCTTCTTACTAGCGGGAGAAGAGACCCAGTACTTC
V gene: TRBV7-9
D gene: TRBD2
J gene: TRBJ2-5
clone size: NA

CDR3 protein: CASTTGSDQPQHF
CDR3 DNA: TGTGCCAGCACGACAGGGTCAGATCAGCCCCAGCATTTT
V gene: TRBV27
D gene: TRBD1
J gene: TRBJ1-5
clone size: NA

CDR3 protein: CASSPSGTSGIVPHEQYF
CDR3 DNA: TGCGCCAGCAGCCCATCCGGGACTAGCGGCATCGTCCCCCACGAGCAGTACTTC
V gene: TRBV5-1
D gene: TRBD2
J gene: TRBJ2-7
clone size: NA

CDR3 protein: CASSRLTSSDTQYF
CDR3 DNA: TGCGCCAGCAGCCGGTTGACTAGCTCAGATACGCAGTATTTT
V gene: TRBV5-1
D gene: TRBD2
J gene: TRBJ2-3
clone size: NA

CDR3 protein: CASSLGPSGITGELFF
CDR3 DNA: TGTGCCAGCAGCTTAGGTCCTAGCGGCATCACCGGGGAGCTGTTTTTT
V gene: TRBV7-2
D gene: TRBD2
J gene: TRBJ2-2
clone size: NA

CDR3 protein: CASTPTVNTEAFF
CDR3 DNA: TGTGCCAGCACCCCGACGGTGAACACTGAAGCTTTCTTT
V gene: TRBV7-9
D gene: NA
J gene: TRBJ1-1
clone size: NA

CDR3 protein: CASSIRQGTWIRYQTNYEQYF
CDR3 DNA: TGTGCCAGCAGCATACGACAGGGGACCTGGATAAGATACCAGACAAACTACGAGCAGTACTTC
V gene: TRBV13
D gene: TRBD1
J gene: TRBJ2-7
clone size: NA

CDR3 protein: CASSYSGTGGSYTF
CDR3 DNA: TGTGCCAGCAGTTATAGCGGGACAGGGGGGAGCTACACCTTC
V gene: TRBV6-6
D gene: TRBD1
J gene: TRBJ1-2
clone size: NA

CDR3 protein: CASSPSSGRSSYEQYF
CDR3 DNA: TGTGCCAGCAGTCCTTCCAGCGGGAGGTCATCCTACGAGCAGTACTTC
V gene: TRBV27
D gene: TRBD2
J gene: TRBJ2-7
clone size: NA

CDR3 protein: CASGGTGEFEAFF
CDR3 DNA: TGTGCCAGCGGGGGGACAGGGGAATTTGAAGCTTTCTTT
V gene: TRBV27
D gene: TRBD1
J gene: TRBJ1-1
clone size: NA

CDR3 protein: CASSSPTGSYNEQFF
CDR3 DNA: TGTGCCAGCAGCTCTCCGACTGGCTCCTACAATGAGCAGTTCTTC
V gene: TRBV5-4
D gene: NA
J gene: TRBJ2-1
clone size: NA

CDR3 protein: CASSYGQGAYEQYF
CDR3 DNA: TGTGCCAGCAGTTACGGACAGGGGGCCTACGAGCAGTACTTC
V gene: TRBV6-6
D gene: TRBD1
J gene: TRBJ2-7
clone size: NA

CDR3 protein: CASTNRLAGVSEQYF
CDR3 DNA: TGTGCCAGTACGAACCGGCTAGCGGGAGTGAGCGAGCAGTACTTC
V gene: TRBV11-2
D gene: TRBD2
J gene: TRBJ2-7
clone size: NA

CDR3 protein: CASSLSGSAGELFF
CDR3 DNA: TGCGCCAGCAGCCTTAGCGGGAGTGCCGGGGAGCTGTTTTTT
V gene: TRBV4-3
D gene: TRBD2
J gene: TRBJ2-2
clone size: once

CDR3 protein: CAILDRVGGDTQYF
CDR3 DNA: TGTGCCATCCTTGACAGGGTGGGGGGAGATACGCAGTATTTT
V gene: TRBV10-3
D gene: NA
J gene: TRBJ2-3
clone size: NA

CDR3 protein: CASRGAGGDYGYTF
CDR3 DNA: TGTGCCAGCAGGGGGGCAGGGGGTGATTATGGCTACACCTTC
V gene: TRBV6-6
D gene: TRBD1
J gene: TRBJ1-2
clone size: NA

CDR3 protein: CASSHETGGAYEQYF
CDR3 DNA: TGTGCCAGCAGCCACGAGACAGGGGGAGCCTACGAGCAGTACTTC
V gene: TRBV4-2
D gene: TRBD1
J gene: TRBJ2-7
clone size: NA

CDR3 protein: CASSVRLAGVSYNEQFF
CDR3 DNA: TGTGCCAGCAGTGTCCGGTTAGCGGGAGTTAGCTACAATGAGCAGTTCTTC
V gene: TRBV27
D gene: TRBD2
J gene: TRBJ2-1
clone size: NA

CDR3 protein: CASSSKVGQPQHF
CDR3 DNA: TGCGCCAGCAGCTCGAAAGTGGGTCAGCCCCAGCATTTT
V gene: TRBV5-1
D gene: NA
J gene: TRBJ1-5
clone size: NA

CDR3 protein: CASSRREGSAHNEQFF
CDR3 DNA: TGCGCCAGCAGTAGGCGGGAGGGCTCGGCCCACAATGAGCAGTTCTTC
V gene: TRBV5-1
D gene: TRBD2
J gene: TRBJ2-1
clone size: NA

CDR3 protein: CASSNSPFYEQYF
CDR3 DNA: TGCGCCAGCAGCAACAGTCCATTCTACGAGCAGTACTTC
V gene: TRBV4-1
D gene: NA
J gene: TRBJ2-7
clone size: NA

CDR3 protein: CASSPPGTDTQYF
CDR3 DNA: TGTGCCAGCAGCCCTCCGGGCACAGATACGCAGTATTTT
V gene: TRBV7-2
D gene: NA
J gene: TRBJ2-3
clone size: NA

CDR3 protein: CASSVGGTDTQYF
CDR3 DNA: TGTGCCAGCAGCGTAGGTGGCACAGATACGCAGTATTTT
V gene: TRBV5-4
D gene: NA
J gene: TRBJ2-3
clone size: NA